Following are 9 T cell receptor beta chains from one sample sequenced in a study of vaccination effects on CD4 cells after COVID-19. No antigen is known for these receptors. The protocol was immunoSEQ multiplex PCR, while the TCRdb copy is restricted to in-frame clones and leaves out a portion. The sample yields approximately 74,000 clones, about 73% seen once. Subsequent to a culture period of roughly 11 days, CD4+ T cells were isolated. Each participant was administered two doses of either the BNT162b2 or the mRNA-1273 vaccine. This specimen was CD4+ T cells from PBMCs cultured without peptide, taken after COVID-19 vaccination. These receptors came from a human donor who received a COVID-19 vaccine.

The chain employs TRBV2 and TRBJ2-2; D gene unclear. The CDR3 is 15 amino acids. Trimming cost V 2 bases and J 7 bases, with 14 bases left between them. CDR1 and CDR2 (germline): SNHLY, FYNNEI. CDR3: CASSEYAGSIGELFF. CDR3 DNA sequence: TGTGCCAGCAGTGAATATGCTGGGTCCATCGGGGAGCTGTTTTTT.

This clone was detected only once. The chain carries TRBV7-2 and TRBJ2-3; possible D gene TRBD2, 5 bases. This CDR3 has 14 residues. The V and J ends lost 5 bases and 6 bases respectively, with 15 bases between them. CDR1 is SGHTA and CDR2 is FQGNSA in the germline V gene. The CDR3 DNA sequence: TGTGCCAGCAGCCCCCCCCGGGGTTGGGATACGCAGTATTTT. It translates to CASSPPRGWDTQYF.

DNA of the CDR3: TGTGCCAGCAGCTTTCTAGCCCCGGAGACGAATGGCTACACCTTC. This codes for CASSFLAPETNGYTF. The chain links TRBV5-5 to TRBJ1-2; D not certain. The germline V gene encodes CDR1 SGHKS and CDR2 YYEKEE (reference sequence). This CDR3 has 15 amino acids. The V and J ends lost 2 bases and 6 bases respectively, with 17 bases between them.

The chain employs TRBV24-1 and TRBJ1-1, with 12 bases matching TRBD1. The CDR3 contains 13 residues. Looked up from germline, CDR1 is KGHDR and CDR2 is SFDVKD. V shed 9 bases and J 6 bases; nucleotides not matched to a gene: 4. Here the CDR3 DNA reads TGTGCCACCCAGGGACAGGGGGCTGCTGAAGCTTTCTTT. Translation: CATQGQGAAEAFF.

The genes are TRBV28 and TRBJ2-7; 9 bases line up with TRBD1. Germline trimming cut 4 bases from V and 5 bases from J; bases unmatched to any gene: 9. The length of the CDR3 is 15 residues. Germline CDR1 reads MDHEN; CDR2 reads SYDVKM. CDR3 nucleotide sequence: TGTGCCAGCAGTTCGTCCGGGACAGGGTCCCACGAGCAGTACGTC. Residues: CASSSSGTGSHEQYV.

The V call is TRBV19, the J call TRBJ2-1; D perhaps matches TRBD2 (5 bases). V was trimmed by 3 bases and J by 4 bases, leaving 13 bases between them. The CDR3 is 15 amino acids. Germline CDR1 LNHDA, CDR2 SQIVND (reference sequence). CDR3 region: CASSMIAGGYNEQFF. CDR3 bases: TGTGCCAGTAGTATGATCGCGGGCGGGTACAATGAGCAGTTCTTC.

The chain couples TRBV5-1 to TRBJ1-2; D not resolved. Between the trimmed V and J ends, which lost 4 bases and 0 bases, there was a span of 16 bases. The CDR3 is made up of 16 amino acids. In germline, CDR1 is SGHRS, CDR2 YFSETQ. The CDR3 nucleotides are TGCGCCAGCAGCCTTACGGGTCAGACAACTAACTATGGCTACACCTTC. Amino acids: CASSLTGQTTNYGYTF. Full variable domain (outside the CDR3, taken from reference TRBV5-1 and TRBJ1-2): KAGVTQTPRYLIKTRGQQVTLSCSPISGHRSVSWYQQTPGQGLQFLFEYFSETQRNKGNFPGRFSGRQFSNSRSEMNVSTLELGDSALYLCASSLTGQTTNYGYTFGSGTRLTVV.

CDR3 in DNA: TGTGCCAGCAGTTTCGGGAGCGATAGCAATCAGCCCCAGCATTTT. This gives the protein CASSFGSDSNQPQHF. This sequence joins TRBV28 and TRBJ1-5; the D is unclear. The V gene's germline CDR1 is MDHEN and CDR2 SYDVKM. CDR3 length equals 15 residues. Trimming stripped 3 bases from V and 0 bases from J, with 9 bases between.

The table lists this clone with a few counts. The chain combines TRBV6-5 with TRBJ1-4; D gene uncertain. Germline-derived CDR1 and CDR2 are MNHEY and SVGAGI. This CDR3 comprises 12 residues. The ends were cut back, 5 bases at V and 7 bases at J, with 8 bases in the middle. The CDR3 coding sequence is TGTGCCAGCAGTCTTGAGTTTGAAAAACTGTTTTTT. Encoded protein: CASSLEFEKLFF.